This T cell receptor beta chain came from a study of human T cells and chemical hapten exposure. Regarding the study as a whole: Since the donors had alopecia, their immune response may not be the same as that of healthy people. While controls formed fewer of them, expanded TCRs formed significantly more large CDR3 similarity clusters.

Germline V gives CDR1 SNHLY, CDR2 FYNNEI. The CDR3 runs to 12 residues. V was trimmed by 6 bases and J by 8 bases, leaving 11 bases between them. The time point here: patch test 1, 2 weeks after DPC sensitization. Treatment specified: therapeutic diphenylcyclopropenone sensitization with weekly scalp DPC. Unfractionated whole blood yielded the extracted total RNA. TCRdb used MiXCR to reprocess the RACE reads, holding one entry per CDR3 protein. The table has around 76,000 distinct CDR3 sequences, about an eighth seen once. Concerning this clonotype: The antigen is not known.

The gene calls are TRBV2 and TRBJ1-5; the D gene is possibly TRBD1 (5 bases). The input for sequencing was whole blood, taken in connection with sensitization to the hapten diphenylcyclopropenone (DPC). The TCR sequence derives from a woman aged 60-75 years with alopecia areata. Some clones in this sample may be carry-over from other donors' samples. The CDR3: CASSHGGEPQHF. CDR3 sequence (DNA): TGTGCCAGCAGCCACGGAGGGGAGCCCCAGCATTTT.